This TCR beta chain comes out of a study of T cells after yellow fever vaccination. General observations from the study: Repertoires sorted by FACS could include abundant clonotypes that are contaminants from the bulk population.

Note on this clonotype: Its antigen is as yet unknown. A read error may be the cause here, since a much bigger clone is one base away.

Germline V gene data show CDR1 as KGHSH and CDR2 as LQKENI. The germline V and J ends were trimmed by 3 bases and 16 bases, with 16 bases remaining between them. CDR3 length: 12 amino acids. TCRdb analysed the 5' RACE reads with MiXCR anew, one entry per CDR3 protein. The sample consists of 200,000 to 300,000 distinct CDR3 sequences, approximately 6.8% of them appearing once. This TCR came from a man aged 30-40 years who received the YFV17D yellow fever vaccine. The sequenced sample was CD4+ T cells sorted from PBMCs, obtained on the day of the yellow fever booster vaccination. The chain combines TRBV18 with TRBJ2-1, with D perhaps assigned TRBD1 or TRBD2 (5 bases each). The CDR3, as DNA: TGTGCCAGCTCACCGCGAGGTCCGGGGACCTTCTTC. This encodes CASSPRGPGTFF.